The source of this T cell receptor beta chain is a study of blood T cell repertoires in COVID-19. Study-level background: The analysed material was cDNA or gDNA that came from T cells, B-cell-depleted T cells, or PBMCs.

Libraries were prepared by immunoSEQ multiplex PCR; TCRdb keeps only in-frame clonotypes and omits some of them. The sample contains 200,000 to 250,000 clones, roughly 77% of which appear only once. The sequenced sample was PBMCs or T cells enriched from blood (not recorded which). The origin of this receptor is a man aged 40-50 years who had recovered from COVID-19.

The CDR3 region has the DNA TGTGCCAGCAGTGTATCGGGTCTAGCGGGTAATATCGGGGAGCTGTTTTTT. Translated, it gives CASSVSGLAGNIGELFF. The rearrangement uses TRBV2 and TRBJ2-2; TRBD2 matches 8 bases. The CDR3 has 17 amino acids. Trimming took 4 bases from V and 7 from J; bases not matched to a gene: 14. CDR1 and CDR2 (germline): SNHLY, FYNNEI.